Each of the 26 T cell receptor beta chains below was sequenced from the same sample in a study of T cell responses to AZD1222 COVID-19 vaccine. This table comes from immunoSEQ multiplex PCR, and its TCRdb copy is limited to in-frame clones, with some not included. The table lists tens of thousands of clones, roughly 90% of them singletons. This specimen was peripheral blood, taken on day 0 of AZD1222 vaccination. The source is an adult in good health.

The V call is TRBV5-3, the J call TRBJ2-1; the D is unclear. TRBV5-3 is given ORF status, its function remaining uncertain. The CDR3 contains 13 residues. V lost 1 base and J lost 6, with 8 bases in between. The CDR3 nucleotides are TGTGCCAGAAGCTTGATACAGCGCAATGAGCAGTTCTTC. This codes for CARSLIQRNEQFF.

This clone appeared a single time. This chain joins TRBV19 and TRBJ2-7; 10 bases are shared with TRBD1. With 4 bases clipped from V and 4 bases from J, the junction kept 4 bases outside the gene matches. Germline V lookup: CDR1 LNHDA, CDR2 SQIVND (reference sequence). The CDR3 covers 14 residues. CDR3 DNA sequence: TGTGCCAGTAGTAAGACAGGGGGCTTGTACGAGCAGTACTTC. It translates to CASSKTGGLYEQYF. Using reference TRBV19 and TRBJ2-7 for the parts outside the CDR3, the full variable domain is DGGITQSPKYLFRKEGQNVTLSCEQNLNHDAMYWYRQDPGQGLRLIYYSQIVNDFQKGDIAEGYSVSREKKESFPLTVTSAQKNPTAFYLCASSKTGGLYEQYFGPGTRLTVT.

The V call is TRBV27, the J call TRBJ2-1, with a possible D match to TRBD2 (5 bases). The CDR3 is 15 residues long. Germline V lookup: CDR1 MNHEY, CDR2 SMNVEV (reference sequence). V was clipped by 5 bases and J by 0 bases, with 11 bases between them. CDR3 sequence reads: CASSTIASSYNEQFF. As DNA, the CDR3 is TGTGCCAGCAGTACCATAGCGAGCTCCTACAATGAGCAGTTCTTC.

Notes on this clone: Other DNA sequences within the sample encode an identical CDR3. The chain links TRBV7-2 to TRBJ1-5; D ambiguous. V shed 3 bases and J shed 0 bases, with 3 bases lying between them. The CDR3 loop spans 13 amino acids. Per germline, CDR1 SGHTA and CDR2 FQGNSA. The CDR3 sequence is CASSFNSNQPQHF. CDR3 DNA: TGTGCCAGCAGCTTCAATAGCAATCAGCCCCAGCATTTT.

The chain joins TRBV2 to TRBJ2-3; D assignment may be TRBD1 or TRBD2 (5 bases each). V was shortened by 10 bases and J by 2 bases, with 19 bases between the two germline ends. The CDR3 consists of 15 residues. The germline V gene has CDR1 SNHLY and CDR2 FYNNEI. CDR3 in amino acids: CANYRGLSSTDTQYF. Here the CDR3 DNA reads TGTGCCAACTACCGGGGCTTATCATCCACAGATACGCAGTATTTT. Full variable domain (outside the CDR3, taken from reference TRBV2 and TRBJ2-3): EPEVTQTPSHQVTQMGQEVILRCVPISNHLYFYWYRQILGQKVEFLVSFYNNEISEKSEIFDDQFSVERPDGSNFTLKIRSTKLEDSAMYFCANYRGLSSTDTQYFGPGTRLTVL.

This clone is medium-sized within its sample. The J gene is TRBJ2-7, the V gene TRBV27, with unresolved D. CDR3 length: 16 amino acids. Trimming removed 8 bases at V and 0 bases at J, with 20 bases between. Germline CDR1 is MNHEY and CDR2 is SMNVEV (reference sequence). This chain's CDR3 is CASRRYRAYSSYEQYF. Written as DNA, the CDR3 is TGTGCCAGCCGCCGTTATCGGGCCTATAGCTCCTACGAGCAGTACTTC.

The chain has TRBV23-1 and TRBJ2-2; 7 bases align to TRBD1. TRBV23-1 is placed among ORFs of uncertain function. The J segment lost 3 bases and the V segment lost 0 bases, leaving 4 bases of the junction unmatched. The CDR3 runs 16 residues. The CDR3 DNA reads as TGCGCCAGCAGTCAATCCGACAGGGCGGACACCGGGGAGCTGTTTTTT. This translates into CASSQSDRADTGELFF.

This clone has only one observation. The J gene is TRBJ1-6, the V gene TRBV3-1 (or the pseudogene TRBV3-2); D perhaps matches TRBD1 (6 bases). This CDR3 region has 18 residues. Trimming cost V 4 bases and J 2 bases, with 18 bases left between them. Germline lookup yields CDR1 LGHDT and CDR2 YNNKEL (reference sequence). CDR3 sequence: CASSPRGTGKAYNSPLHF. CDR3 bases: TGTGCCAGCAGCCCCCGCGGAACAGGGAAAGCCTATAATTCACCCCTCCACTTT.

The rearrangement uses TRBV7-2 and TRBJ2-7, with D perhaps given as TRBD1 or TRBD2 (5 bases each). V lost 1 base and J lost 7, with 17 bases in between. Germline loops: CDR1 SGHTA, CDR2 FQGNSA. The CDR3 length is 15 residues. This CDR3 reads CASSLVATGGREQYF. CDR3 DNA: TGTGCCAGCAGCTTAGTTGCGACTGGGGGTCGGGAGCAGTACTTC.

The CDR3 nucleotides read TGTGCCAGCAGCCAAGATCGTGGAGGGTATAATTCACCCCTCCACTTT. This encodes CASSQDRGGYNSPLHF. This sequence joins TRBV3-1 (or the pseudogene TRBV3-2) and TRBJ1-6; D not resolved. CDR1 and CDR2 (germline): LGHDT, YNNKEL (reference sequence). With 0 bases removed from V and 4 bases from J, the gap between germline ends came to 10 bases. The CDR3 spans 16 residues.

The V gene is TRBV19, the J gene TRBJ1-1; D is unresolved. The CDR3 covers 14 residues. CDR1 is LNHDA, CDR2 SQIVND, per germline (reference sequence). V dropped 3 bases and J dropped 1 base, with 9 bases sitting between them. The CDR3 DNA is TGTGCCAGTAGTATTCTCGGCAGGAACACTGAAGCTTTCTTT. Its translation is CASSILGRNTEAFF.

The rearrangement links TRBV15 to TRBJ1-6; 10 nucleotides align to TRBD1. Germline CDR1 and CDR2: LNHNV and YYDKDF (reference sequence). This CDR3 has 17 amino acids. V was clipped by 0 bases and J by 7 bases; unmatched bases: 6. Here the CDR3 DNA reads TGTGCCACCAGCAGAGATCGTGTGGGACAGGGGAATTCACCCCTCCACTTT. The encoded protein is CATSRDRVGQGNSPLHF.

This rearrangement joins TRBV19 to TRBJ2-7; D possibly corresponds to TRBD1 (6 bases). The CDR3 contains 14 residues. The V end lost 6 bases, the J end lost 3 bases, and 15 bases lay between the germline ends. Germline V CDR1 and CDR2: LNHDA, SQIVND (reference sequence). CDR3 loop: CASSQPGHIYEQYF. In DNA form, the CDR3 reads TGTGCCAGTAGCCAACCGGGACACATCTACGAGCAGTACTTC.

CDR3 DNA: TGTGCCAGCAGTTTAATTGCGTCCCGTCAGCCCCAGCATTTT. Its translation is CASSLIASRQPQHF. This sequence joins TRBV28 and TRBJ1-5; D not resolved. The ends were cut back, 2 bases at V and 6 bases at J, with 11 bases in the middle. Germline V gene data show CDR1 as MDHEN and CDR2 as SYDVKM. The CDR3 runs 14 residues.

The chain combines TRBV7-2 with TRBJ2-3; perhaps TRBD2 as D (5 bases). The CDR3 has 11 amino acids. Between the trimmed V and J ends, which lost 5 bases and 10 bases, there was a span of 10 bases. In germline, CDR1 is SGHTA, CDR2 FQGNSA. Here the CDR3 DNA reads TGTGCCAGCAGCCCGGGAAGCCCGCAGTATTTT. It yields the protein CASSPGSPQYF.

The V gene is TRBV18, the J gene TRBJ2-3; a weak D match, TRBD2 (5 bases). V was pared by 6 bases and J by 5 bases, with 12 bases between. The germline V gene has CDR1 KGHSH and CDR2 LQKENI. This CDR3 spans 13 amino acids. For the CDR3, the DNA is TGTGCCAGCTCCCAGATAGAGGGAGATACGCAGTATTTT. Protein sequence: CASSQIEGDTQYF.

The chain uses TRBV3-1 (or the pseudogene TRBV3-2) and TRBJ2-3; 9 bases are shared with TRBD1. Germline CDR1 reads LGHDT; CDR2 reads YNNKEL (reference sequence). J gave up 1 base and V 3 bases, and 20 bases lay outside the gene matches. The CDR3 has 21 amino acids. The CDR3: CASSHPHLNISDRGGTDTQYF. In DNA, the CDR3 is TGTGCCAGCAGCCACCCCCACCTAAATATATCAGACAGGGGGGGCACAGATACGCAGTATTTT.

The chain recombines TRBV19 with TRBJ2-7, with D perhaps TRBD2 (5 bases). V was shortened by 5 bases and J by 5 bases, with 13 bases between the two germline ends. The length of the CDR3 is 13 residues. The germline V gene encodes CDR1 LNHDA and CDR2 SQIVND (reference sequence). CDR3 in amino acids: CASSSGNPNEQYF. CDR3 sequence (DNA): TGTGCCAGTAGTTCGGGAAACCCTAACGAGCAGTACTTC.

This clone has just a few counts. V is TRBV18 and J is TRBJ2-7, with a possible D match to TRBD1 (5 bases). The germline CDR1 and CDR2 sequences are KGHSH and LQKENI. The CDR3 spans 14 residues. V gave up 5 bases and J gave up 6 bases, with 17 bases separating them. DNA of the CDR3: TGTGCCAGCTCAAGCAGGGCGTCGTTCTCCGAGCAGTACTTC. Protein product: CASSSRASFSEQYF.

J is TRBJ2-7 and V is TRBV5-1; D tentatively fits TRBD1 or TRBD2 (7 bases each). This CDR3 spans 19 amino acids. Germline V lookup: CDR1 SGHRS, CDR2 YFSETQ. Trimming took off 5 bases at V and 0 bases at J, with 27 bases between the two ends. This CDR3 is CASSWDRGGWREISYEQYF. The CDR3 bases are TGCGCCAGCAGTTGGGACAGAGGAGGATGGCGGGAGATCTCCTACGAGCAGTACTTC.

The rearrangement links TRBV7-9 to TRBJ1-5; D remains ambiguous. V lost 5 bases, J lost 3 bases, and 11 bases lay in between. The length of the CDR3 is 14 residues. Looked up from germline, CDR1 is SEHNR and CDR2 is FQNEAQ (reference sequence). This CDR3 is CASSHGRLNQPQHF. The DNA of the CDR3 is TGTGCCAGCAGCCACGGACGGCTCAATCAGCCCCAGCATTTT.

This clone came up once. The chain is built from TRBV7-2 and TRBJ2-3; the D gene is possibly TRBD2 (5 bases). V was pared by 2 bases and J by 2 bases, with 17 bases between. This CDR3 is built from 17 residues. The germline V gene encodes CDR1 SGHTA and CDR2 FQGNSA. The CDR3 region has the DNA TGTGCCAGCAGCTTAACCCCCTCGGGGTGGAACACAGATACGCAGTATTTT. It codes for CASSLTPSGWNTDTQYF.

The chain employs TRBV7-9 and TRBJ2-7; D is undetermined. This CDR3 has 15 residues. Trimming cost V 3 bases and J 5 bases, with 17 bases left between them. Per germline, CDR1 SEHNR and CDR2 FQNEAQ (reference sequence). CDR3 coding DNA: TGTGCCAGCAGCTTTCAGACGCTGGCGCGCCACGAGCAGTACTTC. It encodes CASSFQTLARHEQYF.

The genes are TRBV27 and TRBJ1-2, with 7 bases aligning to TRBD1. Trimming removed 8 bases from V and 3 bases from J; junction bases left unmatched: 9. The CDR3 totals 14 residues. Germline CDR1 MNHEY, CDR2 SMNVEV (reference sequence). The CDR3 loop is CASGSQGRDYGYTF. CDR3 sequence (DNA): TGTGCCAGCGGATCACAGGGGCGCGACTATGGCTACACCTTC.

This chain links TRBV24-1 with TRBJ2-7; D is unclear. The CDR3 is 12 amino acids. Germline lookup yields CDR1 KGHDR and CDR2 SFDVKD. V was cut by 5 bases and J by 3 bases, with 7 bases left in between. CDR3 in amino acids: CATSVTGYEQYF. The CDR3 nucleotides read TGTGCCACCAGTGTGACTGGCTACGAGCAGTACTTC.

The rearrangement uses TRBV11-2 and TRBJ2-3; the D call may be TRBD1 or TRBD2 (6 bases each). This CDR3 spans 13 amino acids. The V and J ends lost 7 bases and 4 bases respectively, with 12 bases between them. The V gene's germline CDR1 is SGHAT and CDR2 FQNNGV. The CDR3: CASTRGHADTQYF. The DNA for the CDR3 is TGTGCCAGCACCCGGGGGCACGCAGATACGCAGTATTTT.